This T cell receptor beta chain was recovered during a study of cytomegalovirus exposure and HLA in healthy donors. The germline V gene has CDR1 LNHDA and CDR2 SQIVND (reference sequence). V shed 2 bases and J 0 bases; nucleotides not matched to a gene: 4. CDR3 size: 17 residues. It was with 60 Vbeta and 13 Jbeta primers that the PCR ran. The protocol was immunoSEQ multiplex PCR, while the TCRdb copy is restricted to in-frame clones and leaves out a portion. This listing includes 100,000 to 150,000 clones. The clonotype originates from a man in his late teens or twenties in good health and CMV-seronegative. Sequenced material: PBMCs. This chain uses TRBV19 with TRBJ2-3, with 11 bases aligning to TRBD2. The CDR3 bases are TGTGCCAGTAGTATACTTCCTAGCGGGGGGAGCACAGATACGCAGTATTTT. Protein: CASSILPSGGSTDTQYF. The full variable domain, in which reference TRBV19 and TRBJ2-3 provide the parts outside the CDR3, is DGGITQSPKYLFRKEGQNVTLSCEQNLNHDAMYWYRQDPGQGLRLIYYSQIVNDFQKGDIAEGYSVSREKKESFPLTVTSAQKNPTAFYLCASSILPSGGSTDTQYFGPGTRLTVL.